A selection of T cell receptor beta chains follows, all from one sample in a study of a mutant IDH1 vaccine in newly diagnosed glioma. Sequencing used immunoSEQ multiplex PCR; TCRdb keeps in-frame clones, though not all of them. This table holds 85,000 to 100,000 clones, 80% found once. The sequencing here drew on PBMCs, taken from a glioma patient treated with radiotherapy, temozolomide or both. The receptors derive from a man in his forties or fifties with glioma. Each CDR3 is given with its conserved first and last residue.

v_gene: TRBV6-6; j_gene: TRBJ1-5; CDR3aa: CASSPRTGSNQPQHF
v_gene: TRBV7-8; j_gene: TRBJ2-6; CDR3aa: CASSLERYSGANVLTF
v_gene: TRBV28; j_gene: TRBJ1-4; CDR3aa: CASSLWRTGGGTNEKLFF
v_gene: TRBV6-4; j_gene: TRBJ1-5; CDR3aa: CASSDGTGQPQHF
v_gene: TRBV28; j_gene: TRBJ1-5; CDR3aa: CASSYPGTGNQPQHF
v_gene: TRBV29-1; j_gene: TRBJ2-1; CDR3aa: CSVEGQGYNEQFF
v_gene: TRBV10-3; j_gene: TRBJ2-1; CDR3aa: CAISESIDTDEQFF
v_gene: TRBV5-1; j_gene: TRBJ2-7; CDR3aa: CASSLTSSYEQYF
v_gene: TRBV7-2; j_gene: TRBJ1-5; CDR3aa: CASSAGTGIKQPQHF
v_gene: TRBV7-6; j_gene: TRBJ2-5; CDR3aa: CASRVQGAVGETQYF
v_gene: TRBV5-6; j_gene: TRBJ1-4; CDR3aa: CASSLFRDGSNEKLFF
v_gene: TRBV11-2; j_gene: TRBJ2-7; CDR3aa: CASSPDGTGIYEQYF
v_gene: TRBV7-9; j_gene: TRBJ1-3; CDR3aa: CASSKPGQPLSGNTIYF
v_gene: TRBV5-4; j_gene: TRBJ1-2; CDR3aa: CASSHLNGTGVRHYGYTF
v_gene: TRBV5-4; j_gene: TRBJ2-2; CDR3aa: CASSFEGARTGELFF
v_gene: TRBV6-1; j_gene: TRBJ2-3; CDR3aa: CASSEQIGSDTQYF
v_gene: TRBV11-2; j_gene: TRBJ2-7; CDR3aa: CASSLGTSGAHYEQYF
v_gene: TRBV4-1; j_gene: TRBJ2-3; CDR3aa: CASSQGAGGSDTQYF
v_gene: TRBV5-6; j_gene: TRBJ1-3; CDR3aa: CASSLWGRSGNTIYF
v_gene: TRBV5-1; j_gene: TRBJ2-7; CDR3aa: CASSRTLGEQYF
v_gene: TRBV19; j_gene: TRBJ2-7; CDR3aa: CASSEGLSYEQYF
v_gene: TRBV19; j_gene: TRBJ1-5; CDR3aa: CASSIQTDQPQHF
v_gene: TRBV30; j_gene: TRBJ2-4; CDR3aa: CAWSEEIAKNIQYF
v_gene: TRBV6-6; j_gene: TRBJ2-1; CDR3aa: CASSYFSPRDEQFF
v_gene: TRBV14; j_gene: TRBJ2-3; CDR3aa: CASSPKRGGTDTQYF
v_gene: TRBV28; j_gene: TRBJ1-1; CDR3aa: CASSSTSGGSSLNTEAFF
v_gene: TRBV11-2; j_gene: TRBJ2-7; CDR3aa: CASSITGDRYEQYF
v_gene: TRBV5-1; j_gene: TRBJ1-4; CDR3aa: CASREGGTNEKLFF
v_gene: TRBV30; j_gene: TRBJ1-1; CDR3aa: CALGENTEAFF
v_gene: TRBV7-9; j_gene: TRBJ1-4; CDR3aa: CASSPRGSTNEKLFF
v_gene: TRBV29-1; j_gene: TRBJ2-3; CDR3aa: CSANGGDTQYF
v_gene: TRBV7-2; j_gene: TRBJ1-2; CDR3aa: CASSSRPAGGDYTF
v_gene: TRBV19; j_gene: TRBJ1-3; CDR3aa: CASIPDRYSGNTIYF
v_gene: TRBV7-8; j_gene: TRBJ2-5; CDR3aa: CASSSGTGDWETQYF
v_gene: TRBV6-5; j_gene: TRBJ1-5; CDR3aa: CASRGQGAYQPQHF
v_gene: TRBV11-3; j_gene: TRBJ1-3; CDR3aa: CASSLGGERGNTIYF
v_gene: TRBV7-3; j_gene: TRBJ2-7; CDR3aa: CASSLSSYEQYF
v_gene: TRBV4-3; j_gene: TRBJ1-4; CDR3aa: CASSQEGRGAEKLFF
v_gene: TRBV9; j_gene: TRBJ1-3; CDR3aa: CASSAAGGSGNTIYF
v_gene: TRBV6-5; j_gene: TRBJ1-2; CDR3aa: CASSSHTPGQYSGYTF
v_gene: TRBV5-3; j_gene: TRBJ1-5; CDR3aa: CARSGGRGARGQPQHF
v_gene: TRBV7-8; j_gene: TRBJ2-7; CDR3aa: CASSLGRVPIEQYF